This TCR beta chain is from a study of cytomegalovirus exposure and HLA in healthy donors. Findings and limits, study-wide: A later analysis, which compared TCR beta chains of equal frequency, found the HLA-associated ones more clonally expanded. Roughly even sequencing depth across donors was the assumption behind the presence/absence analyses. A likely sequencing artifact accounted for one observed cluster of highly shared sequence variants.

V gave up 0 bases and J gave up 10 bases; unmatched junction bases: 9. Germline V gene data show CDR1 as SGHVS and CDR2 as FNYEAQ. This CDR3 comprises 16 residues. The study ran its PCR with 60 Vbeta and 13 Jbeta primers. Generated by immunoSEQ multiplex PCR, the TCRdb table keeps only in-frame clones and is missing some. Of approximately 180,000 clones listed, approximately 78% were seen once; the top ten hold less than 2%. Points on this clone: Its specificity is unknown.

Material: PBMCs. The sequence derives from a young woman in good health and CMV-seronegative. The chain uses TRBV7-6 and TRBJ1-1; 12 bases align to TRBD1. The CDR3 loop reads CASSLARGQGADGAFF. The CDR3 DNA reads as TGTGCCAGCAGCTTAGCAAGGGGACAGGGGGCCGATGGAGCTTTCTTT.